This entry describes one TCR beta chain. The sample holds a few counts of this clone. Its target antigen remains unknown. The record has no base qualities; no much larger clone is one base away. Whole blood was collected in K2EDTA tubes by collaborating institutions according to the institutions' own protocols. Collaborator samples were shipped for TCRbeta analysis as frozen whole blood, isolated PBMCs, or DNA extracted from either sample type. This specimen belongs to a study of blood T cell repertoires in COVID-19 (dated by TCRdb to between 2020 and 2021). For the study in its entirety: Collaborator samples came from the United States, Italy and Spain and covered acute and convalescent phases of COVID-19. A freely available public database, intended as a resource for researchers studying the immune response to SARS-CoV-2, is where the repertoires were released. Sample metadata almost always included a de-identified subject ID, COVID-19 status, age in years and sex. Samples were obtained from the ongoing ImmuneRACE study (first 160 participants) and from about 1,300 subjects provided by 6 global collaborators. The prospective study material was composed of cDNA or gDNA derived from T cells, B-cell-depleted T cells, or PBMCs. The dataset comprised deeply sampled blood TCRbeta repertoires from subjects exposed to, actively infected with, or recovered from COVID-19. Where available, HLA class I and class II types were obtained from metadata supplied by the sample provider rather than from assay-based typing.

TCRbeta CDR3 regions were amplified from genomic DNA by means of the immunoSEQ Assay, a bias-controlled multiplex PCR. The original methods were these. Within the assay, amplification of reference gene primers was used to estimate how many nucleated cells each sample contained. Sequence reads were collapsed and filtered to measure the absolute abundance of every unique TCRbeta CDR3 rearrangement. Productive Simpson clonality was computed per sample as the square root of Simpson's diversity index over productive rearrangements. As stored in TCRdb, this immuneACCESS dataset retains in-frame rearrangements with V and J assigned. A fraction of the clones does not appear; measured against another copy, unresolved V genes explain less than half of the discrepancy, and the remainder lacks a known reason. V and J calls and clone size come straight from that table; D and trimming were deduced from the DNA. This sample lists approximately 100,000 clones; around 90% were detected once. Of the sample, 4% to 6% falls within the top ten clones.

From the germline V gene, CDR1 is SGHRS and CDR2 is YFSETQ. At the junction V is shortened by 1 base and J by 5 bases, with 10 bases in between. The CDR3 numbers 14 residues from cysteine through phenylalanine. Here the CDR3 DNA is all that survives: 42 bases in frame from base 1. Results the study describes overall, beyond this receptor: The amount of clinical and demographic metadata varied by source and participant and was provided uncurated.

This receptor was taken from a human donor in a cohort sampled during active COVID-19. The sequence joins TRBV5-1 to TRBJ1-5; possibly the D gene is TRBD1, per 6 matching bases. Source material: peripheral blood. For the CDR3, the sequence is CASSLRSGDQPQHF. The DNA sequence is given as TGCGCCAGCAGCTTGAGGTCAGGGGATCAGCCCCAGCATTTT.